This T cell receptor (beta chain) stems from a study of shared clonotypes between healthy human individuals. Looking at the study overall: Aged 18 to 49, the donors were a couple of women and three men. Study-wide findings and caveats: Estimated richness was generally greater in naive than memory subsets.

CD45RO-negative, CCR7-positively selected cells formed the naive CD8 fraction, excluding terminally differentiated effector memory CD45RA+ cells. The authors loaded around 190 ng DNA, tens of thousands of T cell genomes, into sorted-subset replicate PCRs. Authors' methods: Filtering was not the same, since immunoSEQ gave junction-only sequences without quality scores. Some clones are missing from TCRdb's copy, which holds only in-frame ones; the method was immunoSEQ multiplex PCR. V, J and clone size were drawn from that table, and D and trimming were deduced from the DNA. Of 650,000 to 800,000 clones in the sample, approximately 90% were seen once. A word on this clone: The antigen remains unidentified.

The V gene lost 7 bases and the J gene lost 3 bases, with 18 bases spanning the gap. Per the germline V gene, CDR1 is LNHDA and CDR2 is SQIVND (reference sequence). The CDR3 contains 16 residues. This TCR was recovered from a man younger than 40 in good health. The specimen was naive CD8+ T cells sorted from blood. This chain joins TRBV19 and TRBJ1-4; tentatively, D is TRBD1 (5 bases). DNA for the CDR3: TGTGCCAGTATCGCGGCGGTGGGGCGGGCTAATGAAAAACTGTTTTTT. It specifies CASIAAVGRANEKLFF.